The clone carrying this TCR delta chain was counted only a few times. The source of the sample is a study of gamma-delta T cells after stem cell transplantation. Trimming cost V 0 bases and J 1 base; bases outside gene matches: 11. The CDR3 is 18 amino acids. CDR1 and CDR2 (germline): GEAIGNYY, EKD. TCRdb re-called the RT-PCR reads through CATT. The table lists some 2,500 delta-chain clones, roughly a fifth of them singletons, with 20% to 30% in the top ten. This chain uses TRDV2 with TRDJ1; the match to TRDD3 covers 9 bases. Input material: gamma-delta T cells. The TCR sequence derives from a human donor. It is not recorded whose cells these are; they may come from a transplant donor. Written as DNA, the CDR3 is TGTGCCTGTGACACCGTAGCTACTGGGGGAATATCCACCGATAAACTCATCTTT. This gives the protein CACDTVATGGISTDKLIF.